This T cell receptor (beta chain) emerged from a study of PD-1 blockade in classical Hodgkin lymphoma (dated by TCRdb to the early 2020s). The study in broad terms: Nivolumab dosing was 3 mg/kg intravenously every 2 weeks, continuing until either disease progression or unacceptable toxicity. To define a peripheral blood immune signature of response to PD-1 blockade in classical Hodgkin lymphoma, the study combined TCR beta sequencing with CyTOF. General findings and caveats noted by the study authors: Baseline TCR diversity was reported to be lower in newly diagnosed patients than in healthy donors and to be lower still in relapsed/refractory patients. The study covered only a single clinical trial cohort, and the causes of the repertoire differences, possibly disease activity or prior therapy, were still not defined. By C4D1, a significant rise was seen in CD4+ TCR diversity but not in CD8+ TCR diversity (p=0.0027 vs p=0.16), and the rise was most apparent among complete responders (p=0.02). Lower diversity was observed in patients in whom nivolumab was started less than 1 year after ASCT, and these patients were excluded from later analyses so that confounding by immune reconstitution would be avoided. Among trial patients, those achieving complete response had baseline diversity similar to that of newly diagnosed patients, while diversity was significantly lower in partial responders and progressors.

Explained via the paper, the time point label denotes: cycle 4 day 1 (C4D1), after 6 weeks of nivolumab. Every trial patient had relapsed following autologous stem cell transplantation, and prior brentuximab vedotin exposure was what differed among cohorts A, B and C. The trial cohort comprised some 60 patients with relapsed/refractory classical Hodgkin lymphoma whose best overall responses were complete response, partial response or progressive disease. In the multi-cohort phase II CheckMate 205 trial, trial patients received single-agent nivolumab. Best overall response was determined by an independent review committee according to the 2007 International Working Group response criteria. PBMCs from the trial were collected at three points: immediately before nivolumab initiation (C1D1), and during therapy at cycle 2 day 1 and cycle 4 day 1. Peripheral blood was collected in 8 mL Vacutainer Cell Preparation Tubes, from which PBMCs were isolated by centrifugation and then cryopreserved.

CDR1 and CDR2 are drawn from the germline V gene: MNHNS, SASEGT. From cysteine to phenylalanine, the CDR3 is 15 amino acids long. Only the CDR3 portion is preserved as DNA: 45 bases, with reading frame beginning at the first base. Trimmed from V: 0 bases; trimmed from J: 10 bases; junction bases lacking a gene match: 11. The table lists this clone with a count of one. This clone's antigen is unknown. No quality values exist for individual bases; no much larger clone is one base distant. The Qiagen DNeasy kit was used to extract genomic DNA from unsorted PBMCs and from the negatively selected CD4+ and CD8+ fractions. Amplification of TCR beta CDR3 regions was done by immunoSEQ multiplex PCR with primers that anneal to V and J segments. A synthetic immune receptor repertoire was used to minimize amplification bias, and any remaining bias was removed computationally after sequencing. Per the authors' processing: Repertoire diversity was quantified as the Shannon entropy index using custom Python scripts. Unsorted, CD4+ and CD8+ repertoires were analyzed separately, except in combined analyses where CD4+ and CD8+ sequences were merged in silico. Clonal expansion was defined as at least a 2-fold frequency increase after treatment relative to C1D1, with a pseudocount of 0.5 for undetected baseline clones. Singleton clones were defined as clones with 0 or 1 copy at C1D1, and non-singleton clones were defined as clones with 2 or more copies. By matching protein sequences in sorted samples from the same patient, clones expanded in unsorted samples were annotated as CD4+, CD8+ or unknown. Wilcoxon tests on paired samples were used to test diversity changes from C1D1 to C4D1. TCRdb obtained this table from immuneACCESS and retained in-frame rearrangements with V and J assigned. These tables miss some clones; where compared with another copy, unresolved V genes account for less than half of the shortfall, and the remainder is unexplained. That table furnishes V, J and clone size, whereas the DNA furnished D and trimming. The sample records about 64,000 clones, about 89% of which are singletons. In total, the top ten clones hold 10% of the sample.

Sequencing was performed on peripheral blood mononuclear cells (PBMCs), taken before the fourth cycle of nivolumab. The TCR originated in a human donor with classical Hodgkin lymphoma. The sequence is built from TRBV6-1 and TRBJ1-1, with 7 bases in between that match TRBD1. The CDR3 sequence is CASSEASQGRGGAFF. The sequenced DNA is TGTGCCAGCAGTGAAGCGTCACAGGGGCGCGGGGGAGCTTTCTTT.